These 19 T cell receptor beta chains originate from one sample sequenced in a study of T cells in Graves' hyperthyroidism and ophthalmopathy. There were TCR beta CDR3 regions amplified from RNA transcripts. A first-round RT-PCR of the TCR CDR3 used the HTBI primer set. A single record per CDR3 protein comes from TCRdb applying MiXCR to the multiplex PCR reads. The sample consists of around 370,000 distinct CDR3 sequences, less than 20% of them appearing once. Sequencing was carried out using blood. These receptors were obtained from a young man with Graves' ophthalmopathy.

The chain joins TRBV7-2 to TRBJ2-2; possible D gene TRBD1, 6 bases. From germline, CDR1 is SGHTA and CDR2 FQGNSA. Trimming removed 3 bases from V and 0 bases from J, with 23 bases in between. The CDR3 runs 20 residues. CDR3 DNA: TGTGCCAGCAGCTTCCCCCTTGAATCAGGGGAGAGAACGAACACCGGGGAGCTGTTTTTT. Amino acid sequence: CASSFPLESGERTNTGELFF. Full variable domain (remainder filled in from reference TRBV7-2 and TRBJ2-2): GAGVSQSPSNKVTEKGKDVELRCDPISGHTALYWYRQSLGQGLEFLIYFQGNSAPDKSGLPSDRFSAERTGGSVSTLTIQRTQQEDSAVYLCASSFPLESGERTNTGELFFGEGSRLTVL.

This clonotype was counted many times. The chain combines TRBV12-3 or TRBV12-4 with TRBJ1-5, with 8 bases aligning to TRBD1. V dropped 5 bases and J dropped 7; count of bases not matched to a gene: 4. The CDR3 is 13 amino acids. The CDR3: CASSPGGRQPQHF. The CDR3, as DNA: TGTGCCAGCAGTCCAGGGGGCCGGCAGCCCCAGCATTTT.

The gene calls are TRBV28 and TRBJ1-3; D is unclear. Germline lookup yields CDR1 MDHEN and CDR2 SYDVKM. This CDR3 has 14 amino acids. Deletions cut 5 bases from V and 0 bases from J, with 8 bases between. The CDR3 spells CASSLSFSGNTIYF. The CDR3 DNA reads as TGTGCCAGCAGTCTCAGTTTCTCTGGAAACACCATATATTTT. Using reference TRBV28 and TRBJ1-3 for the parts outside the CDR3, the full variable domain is DVKVTQSSRYLVKRTGEKVFLECVQDMDHENMFWYRQDPGLGLRLIYFSYDVKMKEKGDIPEGYSVSREKKERFSLILESASTNQTSMYLCASSLSFSGNTIYFGEGSWLTVV.

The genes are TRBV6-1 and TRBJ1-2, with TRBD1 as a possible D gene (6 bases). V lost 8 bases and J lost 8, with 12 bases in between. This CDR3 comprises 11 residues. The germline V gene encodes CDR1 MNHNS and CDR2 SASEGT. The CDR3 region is CASGQIAGYTF. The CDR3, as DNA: TGTGCCAGCGGACAGATTGCGGGCTACACCTTC.

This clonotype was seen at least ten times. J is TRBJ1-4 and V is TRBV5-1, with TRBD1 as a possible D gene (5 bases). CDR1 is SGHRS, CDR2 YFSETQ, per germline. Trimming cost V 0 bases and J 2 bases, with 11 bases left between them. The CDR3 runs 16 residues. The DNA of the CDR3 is TGCGCCAGCAGCTTGGATAGTCGACAGACTAATGAAAAACTGTTTTTT. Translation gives CASSLDSRQTNEKLFF.

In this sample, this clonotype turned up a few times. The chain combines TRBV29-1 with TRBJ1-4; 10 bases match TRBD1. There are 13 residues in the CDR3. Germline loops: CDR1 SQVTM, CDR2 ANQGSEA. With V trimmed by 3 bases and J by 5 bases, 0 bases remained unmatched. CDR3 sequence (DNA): TGCAGCGTTGAGGGACAGGGGAATGAAAAACTGTTTTTT. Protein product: CSVEGQGNEKLFF.

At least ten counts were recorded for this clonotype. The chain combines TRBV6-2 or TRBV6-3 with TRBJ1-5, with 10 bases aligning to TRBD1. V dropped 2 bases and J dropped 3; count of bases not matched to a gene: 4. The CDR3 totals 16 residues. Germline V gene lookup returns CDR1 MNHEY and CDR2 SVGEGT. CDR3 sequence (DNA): TGTGCCAGCAGTTACGGGACAGGGGCATCCAATCAGCCCCAGCATTTT. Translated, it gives CASSYGTGASNQPQHF.

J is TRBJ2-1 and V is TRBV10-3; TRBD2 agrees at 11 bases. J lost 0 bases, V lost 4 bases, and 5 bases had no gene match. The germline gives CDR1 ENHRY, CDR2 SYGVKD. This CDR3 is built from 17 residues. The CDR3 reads CAISASGGTSSYNEQFF. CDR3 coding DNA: TGTGCCATCAGTGCTAGCGGGGGGACTAGCTCCTACAATGAGCAGTTCTTC.

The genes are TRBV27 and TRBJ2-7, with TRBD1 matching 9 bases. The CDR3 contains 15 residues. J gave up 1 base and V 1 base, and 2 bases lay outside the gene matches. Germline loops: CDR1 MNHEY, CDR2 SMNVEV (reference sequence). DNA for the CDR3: TGTGCCAGCAGTTTATTCGGGACAGGGTCCTACGAGCAGTACTTC. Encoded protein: CASSLFGTGSYEQYF.

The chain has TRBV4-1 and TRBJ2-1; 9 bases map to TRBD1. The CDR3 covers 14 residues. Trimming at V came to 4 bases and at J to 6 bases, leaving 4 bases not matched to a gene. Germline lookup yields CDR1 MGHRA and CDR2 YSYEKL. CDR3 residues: CASSPRTGVNEQFF. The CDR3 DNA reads TGCGCCAGCAGCCCCCGGACAGGGGTCAATGAGCAGTTCTTC.

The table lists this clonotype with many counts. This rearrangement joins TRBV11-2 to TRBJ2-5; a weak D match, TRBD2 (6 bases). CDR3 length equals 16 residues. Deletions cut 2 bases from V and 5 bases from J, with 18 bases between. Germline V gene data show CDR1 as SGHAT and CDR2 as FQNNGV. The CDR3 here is CASSLSLAMAAETQYF. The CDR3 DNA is TGTGCCAGCAGCTTATCACTAGCTATGGCGGCGGAGACCCAGTACTTC.

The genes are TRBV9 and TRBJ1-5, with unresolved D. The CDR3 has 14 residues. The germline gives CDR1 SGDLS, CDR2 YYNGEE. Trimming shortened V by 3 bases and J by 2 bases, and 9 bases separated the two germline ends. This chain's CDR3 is CASSGNGGNQPQHF. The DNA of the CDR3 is TGTGCCAGCAGCGGCAACGGCGGCAATCAGCCCCAGCATTTT.

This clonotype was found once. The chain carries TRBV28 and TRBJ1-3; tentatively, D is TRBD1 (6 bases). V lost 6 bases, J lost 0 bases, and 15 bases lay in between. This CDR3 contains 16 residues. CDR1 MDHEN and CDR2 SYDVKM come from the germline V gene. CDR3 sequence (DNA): TGTGCCAGCAGATTTCACGGGACAACCTCTGGAAACACCATATATTTT. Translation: CASRFHGTTSGNTIYF.

CDR3: CASSYVQGIYEQYF. The CDR3 DNA reads as TGTGCCAGCAGTTATGTACAGGGGATCTACGAGCAGTACTTC. The chain joins TRBV6-9 to TRBJ2-7; 7 bases fit TRBD1. The CDR3 length is 14 residues. Germline-derived CDR1 and CDR2 are MNHGY and SVAAGI. Germline trimming cut 2 bases from V and 3 bases from J; bases unmatched to any gene: 4.

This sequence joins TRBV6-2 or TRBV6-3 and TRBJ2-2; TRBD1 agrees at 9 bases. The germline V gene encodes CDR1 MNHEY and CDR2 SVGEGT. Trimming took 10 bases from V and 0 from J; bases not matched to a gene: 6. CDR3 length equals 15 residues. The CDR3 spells CATGTGGANTGELFF. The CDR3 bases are TGTGCCACTGGAACAGGGGGCGCGAACACCGGGGAGCTGTTTTTT.

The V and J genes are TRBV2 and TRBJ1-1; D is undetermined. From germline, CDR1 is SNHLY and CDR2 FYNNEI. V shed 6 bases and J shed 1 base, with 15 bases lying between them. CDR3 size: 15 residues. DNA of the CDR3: TGTGCCAGCAGCTCCCGGGCAGACCGGAACACTGAAGCTTTCTTT. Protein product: CASSSRADRNTEAFF.

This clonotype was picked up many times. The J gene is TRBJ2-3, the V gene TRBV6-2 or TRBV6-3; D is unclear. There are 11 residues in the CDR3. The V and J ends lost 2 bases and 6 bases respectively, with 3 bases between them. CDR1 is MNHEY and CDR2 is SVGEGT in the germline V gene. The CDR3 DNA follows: TGTGCCAGCAGTTACCGGGATACGCAGTATTTT. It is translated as CASSYRDTQYF.

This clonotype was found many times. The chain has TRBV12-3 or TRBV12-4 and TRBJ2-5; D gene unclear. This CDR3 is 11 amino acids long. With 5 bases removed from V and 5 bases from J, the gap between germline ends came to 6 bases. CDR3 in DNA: TGTGCCAGCAGTATACGGGAGACCCAGTACTTC. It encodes CASSIRETQYF.

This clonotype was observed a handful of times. The CDR3 DNA follows: TGTGCCAGCAGCGCCCATTGGGGACAAGACTCTGGGGCCAACGTCCTGACTTTC. This encodes CASSAHWGQDSGANVLTF. This chain uses TRBV3-1 with TRBJ2-6, with D tentatively TRBD1 (6 bases). CDR3 length: 18 residues. Trimming shortened V by 5 bases and J by 0 bases, and 17 bases separated the two germline ends. In germline, CDR1 is LGHDT, CDR2 YNNKEL (reference sequence).